Following are 20 T cell receptor beta chains from one sample sequenced in a study of early T cells in non-severe SARS-CoV-2 infection (dated by TCRdb to the early 2020s). Library preparation employed 5' RACE. The reads were generated on a NextSeq 500. TCRdb trimmed the raw reads at Q25, called clones with MiXCR and kept productive beta chains. Merged by CDR3 protein, the rows form single entries marked with the most common genes and DNA. For this sample there are approximately 80,000 distinct CDR3 sequences; 10% to 12% appear just once. Of the sample, about 11% is held by the ten largest clones. The specimen comprised whole blood, sampled at baseline. These receptors came from an adult who was a healthcare worker with PCR-confirmed SARS-CoV-2 infection or an uninfected control (not recorded which).

This clonotype was seen more than once but under ten times. This chain links TRBV20-1 with TRBJ1-1, with D maybe TRBD1 (5 bases). Per the germline V gene, CDR1 is DFQATT and CDR2 is SNEGSKA (reference sequence). The CDR3 covers 11 residues. Trimming removed 5 bases at V and 6 bases at J, with 10 bases between. The CDR3 DNA sequence: TGCAGTGCTTACCAGGGTGCTGAAGCTTTCTTT. Translation gives CSAYQGAEAFF.

This clonotype turned up a few times. CDR3 sequence: CASTARWGGDTDTQYF. In DNA, the CDR3 is TGTGCCAGCACCGCGCGTTGGGGGGGTGACACAGATACGCAGTATTTT. This rearrangement joins TRBV2 to TRBJ2-3; the match to TRBD2 covers 7 bases. Germline-derived CDR1 and CDR2 are SNHLY and FYNNEI. The CDR3 is made up of 16 amino acids. J lost 2 bases, V lost 7 bases, and 12 bases had no gene match.

This clonotype was counted at least ten times. V gene TRBV28 combines with J gene TRBJ1-1, with 7 bases fitting TRBD1. The germline CDR1 and CDR2 sequences are MDHEN and SYDVKM. The V and J ends lost 7 bases and 7 bases, in that order; junction bases with no gene match: 12. CDR3 length: 14 amino acids. CDR3 coding DNA: TGTGCCAGCAACGATGTGACAGGGCTGGATGAAGCTTTCTTT. Its translation: CASNDVTGLDEAFF.

The chain carries TRBV6-7 and TRBJ2-7; tentatively, D is TRBD1 or TRBD2 (6 bases each). TRBV6-7 is classed as an ORF, of uncertain function. V lost 2 bases to trimming and J lost 3 bases, with 11 bases between them. The CDR3 runs 14 residues. In nucleotides, the CDR3 is TGTGCCAGCAGTTACGAGGGGGGCTACTACGAGCAGTACTTC. This translates into CASSYEGGYYEQYF.

In this sample, this clonotype turned up many times. This CDR3 reads CAIREGQTDNSPLHF. The CDR3 coding sequence is TGTGCCATCAGAGAGGGACAGACGGATAATTCACCCCTCCACTTT. This rearrangement joins TRBV10-3 to TRBJ1-6, with 7 bases lining up with TRBD1. V lost 6 bases to trimming and J lost 5 bases; unmatched junction nucleotides: 7. From germline, CDR1 is ENHRY and CDR2 SYGVKD. The CDR3 is 15 residues long.

This clonotype was counted only a few times. V usage is TRBV7-8 and J usage is TRBJ1-6; D is uncertain. Trimming cost V 3 bases and J 3 bases, with 18 bases left between them. Germline V gene lookup returns CDR1 SGHVS and CDR2 FQNEAQ. This CDR3 region has 18 residues. The CDR3 loop reads CASSLVGLKSNYNSPLHF. DNA of the CDR3: TGTGCCAGCAGCTTGGTGGGTCTGAAAAGTAACTATAATTCACCCCTCCACTTT.

The chain carries TRBV6-2 or TRBV6-3 and TRBJ2-7, with D perhaps matching TRBD1 (5 bases). V was trimmed by 7 bases and J by 0 bases, leaving 10 bases between them. CDR1 is MNHEY, CDR2 SVGEGT, per germline. The CDR3 is 13 amino acids. In DNA form, the CDR3 reads TGTGCCAGCACCAGACAGAGCTCCTACGAGCAGTACTTC. It codes for CASTRQSSYEQYF.

The J gene is TRBJ1-5, the V gene TRBV6-2 or TRBV6-3; D is possibly TRBD1 (5 bases). V dropped 3 bases and J dropped 8 bases, with 14 bases sitting between them. The germline V gene encodes CDR1 MNHEY and CDR2 SVGEGT. The CDR3 has 14 residues. CDR3 DNA: TGTGCCAGCAGTTATCCGCGGGGGGGAGAGCCCCAGCATTTT. Translated: CASSYPRGGEPQHF.

The chain has TRBV25-1 and TRBJ2-2; D is unclear. This CDR3 region has 14 residues. V lost 0 bases, J lost 4 bases, and 6 bases lay in between. Germline V lookup: CDR1 MGHDK, CDR2 SYGVNS. As DNA, the CDR3 is TGTGCCAGCAGTGAATATGGCAGCACCGGGGAGCTGTTTTTT. Translation: CASSEYGSTGELFF.

This clonotype was observed a few times. The rearrangement joins TRBV2 to TRBJ1-6; 10 positions agree with TRBD1. V shed 10 bases, J shed 7 bases, and the junction held 4 bases outside the gene matches. This CDR3 is built from 13 residues. From germline, CDR1 is SNHLY and CDR2 FYNNEI. CDR3 region: CATWTGGNSPLHF. The CDR3 DNA follows: TGTGCCACCTGGACAGGGGGAAATTCACCCCTCCACTTT.

This clonotype was recorded a few times. This chain connects TRBV20-1 to TRBJ2-1; TRBD1 aligns across 9 bases. The CDR3 contains 15 residues. V trimming: 7 bases; J trimming: 5 bases; junction bases outside the gene matches: 12. Germline lookup yields CDR1 DFQATT and CDR2 SNEGSKA (reference sequence). CDR3: CSVIRKQGADNEQFF. CDR3 in DNA: TGCAGTGTTATTCGAAAACAGGGGGCCGACAATGAGCAGTTCTTC.

V gene TRBV21-1 combines with J gene TRBJ2-3. TRBV21-1 is a known pseudogene. The CDR3 contains 13 residues. CDR3 nucleotides: TGTGCCAGCAGCAAGACCTGGACAGATACGCAGTATTTT. Encoded protein: CASSKTWTDTQYF.

This chain connects TRBV20-1 to TRBJ2-6; tentatively, D is TRBD1 (6 bases). Germline CDR1 is DFQATT and CDR2 is SNEGSKA (reference sequence). V was cut by 6 bases and J by 0 bases, with 15 bases left in between. This CDR3 is 16 amino acids long. CDR3 sequence reads: CSASTGPSSGANVLTF. For the CDR3, the DNA is TGCAGTGCATCCACAGGGCCCAGCTCTGGGGCCAACGTCCTGACTTTC.

The chain combines TRBV20-1 with TRBJ2-1; D tentatively fits TRBD1 or TRBD2 (6 bases each). Germline assignment: CDR1 DFQATT and CDR2 SNEGSKA (reference sequence). The CDR3 sequence is 15 residues long. Trimming cost V 6 bases and J 4 bases, with 19 bases left between them. The CDR3 sequence is CSAPGGGSRYNEQFF. CDR3 DNA sequence: TGCAGTGCCCCTGGAGGGGGGAGTAGGTACAATGAGCAGTTCTTC.

This clonotype has a handful of counts. This sequence joins TRBV7-9 and TRBJ1-2; 9 bases are shared with TRBD1. The CDR3 extends over 15 amino acids. The ends lost 1 base at V and 4 bases at J; junction bases unmatched: 4. CDR1 SEHNR and CDR2 FQNEAQ come from the germline V gene (reference sequence). CDR3 loop: CASSLVGTGIYGYTF. Here the CDR3 DNA reads TGTGCCAGCAGCTTAGTTGGGACAGGGATCTATGGCTACACCTTC. Full variable domain (missing parts from reference TRBV7-9 and TRBJ1-2): DTGVSQNPRHKITKRGQNVTFRCDPISEHNRLYWYRQTLGQGPEFLTYFQNEAQLEKSRLLSDRFSAERPKGSFSTLEIQRTEQGDSAMYLCASSLVGTGIYGYTFGSGTRLTVV.

V usage is TRBV27 and J usage is TRBJ2-7, with 8 bases aligning to TRBD2. The V segment lost 6 bases and the J segment 7 bases; nucleotides outside the gene matches: 14. The CDR3 has 15 residues. Germline V lookup: CDR1 MNHEY, CDR2 SMNVEV (reference sequence). The CDR3 sequence: CASSPRGGLVVEQYF. CDR3 sequence (DNA): TGTGCCAGCAGCCCGAGGGGGGGACTAGTCGTGGAGCAGTACTTC.

This clonotype was counted many times. The genes are TRBV7-2 and TRBJ2-6; D is perhaps TRBD1 (5 bases). V lost 4 bases, J lost 5 bases, and 15 bases lay in between. Germline V gene lookup returns CDR1 SGHTA and CDR2 FQGNSA. This CDR3 is 16 amino acids long. The CDR3 region is CASSSGHPTRANVLTF. Written as DNA, the CDR3 is TGTGCCAGCAGCTCAGGACACCCCACAAGGGCCAACGTCCTGACTTTC. The full variable domain, completed using reference TRBV7-2 and TRBJ2-6, is GAGVSQSPSNKVTEKGKDVELRCDPISGHTALYWYRQSLGQGLEFLIYFQGNSAPDKSGLPSDRFSAERTGGSVSTLTIQRTQQEDSAVYLCASSSGHPTRANVLTFGAGSRLTVL.

The chain carries TRBV28 and TRBJ2-7; 13 nucleotides line up with TRBD2. With V trimmed by 3 bases and J by 5 bases, 4 bases remained unmatched. CDR3 length: 15 residues. CDR1 and CDR2 from the germline V gene are MDHEN and SYDVKM. CDR3 sequence reads: CASSFWTSGGDEQYF. The CDR3 region has the DNA TGTGCCAGCAGTTTTTGGACTAGCGGGGGCGACGAGCAGTACTTC.

J is TRBJ2-1 and V is TRBV7-7, with 8 nucleotides matching TRBD2. CDR3 length equals 14 residues. Trimming cost V 1 base and J 9 bases; bases outside gene matches: 5. Germline CDR1 and CDR2: SSHAT and FNYEAQ (reference sequence). In DNA, the CDR3 is TGTGCCAGCAGCTTAGACGGGGGGGCCGGTGAGCAGTTCTTC. Translating it yields CASSLDGGAGEQFF.

This clonotype was counted between two and nine times. This chain connects TRBV29-1 to TRBJ2-1; TRBD1 is a possible D gene (5 bases). This CDR3 region has 14 residues. The V end was cut by 7 bases, the J end by 7 bases, with 20 bases between. The germline V gene has CDR1 SQVTM and CDR2 ANQGSEA. CDR3 sequence (DNA): TGCAGCGGCGCAGGGTTTGGGAATTGGAATGAGCAGTTCTTC. It codes for CSGAGFGNWNEQFF.